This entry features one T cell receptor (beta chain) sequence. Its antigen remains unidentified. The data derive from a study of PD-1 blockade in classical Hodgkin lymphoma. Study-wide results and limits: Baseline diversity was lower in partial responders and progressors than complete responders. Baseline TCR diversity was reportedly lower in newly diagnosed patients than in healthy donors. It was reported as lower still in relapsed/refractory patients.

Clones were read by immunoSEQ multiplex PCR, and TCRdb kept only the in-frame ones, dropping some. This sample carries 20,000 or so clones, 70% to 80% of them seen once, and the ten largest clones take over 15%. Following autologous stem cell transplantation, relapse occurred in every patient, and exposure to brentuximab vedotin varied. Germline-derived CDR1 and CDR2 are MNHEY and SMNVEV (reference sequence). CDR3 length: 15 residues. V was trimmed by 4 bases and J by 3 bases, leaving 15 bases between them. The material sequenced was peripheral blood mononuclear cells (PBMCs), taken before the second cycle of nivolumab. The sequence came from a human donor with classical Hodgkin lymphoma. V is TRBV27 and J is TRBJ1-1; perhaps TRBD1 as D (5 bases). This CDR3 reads CASSSPPPGHTEAFF. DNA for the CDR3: TGTGCCAGCAGTTCACCCCCGCCGGGGCACACTGAAGCTTTCTTT.